The clone carrying this T cell receptor (beta chain) has a single count. This sample stems from a study of shared clonotypes between healthy human individuals. Study context: Each donor's CD8 memory used one plate, CD8 naive two, each CD4 subset three.

V gave up 5 bases and J gave up 4 bases, with 5 bases separating them. CDR1 MDHEN and CDR2 SYDVKM come from the germline V gene. CDR3 length equals 12 residues. Measured with immunoSEQ multiplex PCR; TCRdb has only the in-frame clones, and not every one. Found here are fewer than 850,000 clones, less than 95% of them singletons; the top ten hold 34%. This rearrangement joins TRBV28 to TRBJ1-4; D is ambiguous. This receptor was identified in a man between 18 and 35 years old in good health. Some clones in this sample may be carry-over from other donors' samples. Source material: memory CD8+ T cells from PBMCs. Subset given: CD45RO+ cells pooled with CCR7-negative TemRA cells. The CDR3 region has the DNA TGTGCCAGCAGTGCGGATAATGAAAAACTGTTTTTT. Its protein is CASSADNEKLFF.